This section outlines one TCR beta chain sequence together with its context. This sample is part of a study of cytomegalovirus exposure and HLA in healthy donors. 60 Vbeta and 13 Jbeta primers were used in PCR. The repertoire was sequenced with immunoSEQ multiplex PCR; TCRdb's copy has only in-frame clones and lacks some. In the table there are more than 95,000 clones, 77% of which are singletons. This CDR3 is built from 14 residues. Per the germline V gene, CDR1 is SGHVS and CDR2 is FNYEAQ. Trimming removed 3 bases at V and 5 bases at J, with 13 bases between. This TCR derives from a woman aged 40 to 49 in good health and CMV-seropositive. Sequencing was carried out using PBMCs. V usage is TRBV7-6 and J usage is TRBJ2-5; D is possibly TRBD1 (6 bases). The CDR3 sequence: CASSFRRGPETQYF. The CDR3 nucleotides read TGTGCCAGCAGCTTCCGCAGGGGTCCGGAGACCCAGTACTTC.